This TCR beta chain was profiled in a study of blood T cell repertoires in COVID-19. Background on the study: Samples of COVID-19 (acute and convalescent) were obtained from the United States, Italy and Spain. PBMCs, B-cell-depleted T cells, or T cells were the source of the cDNA or gDNA that made up the material.

Authors' processing steps: Quantification of nucleated cells was approximated via reference gene primer amplification. Profiling relied on immunoSEQ multiplex PCR, and the TCRdb table lists in-frame clones only, not all of them. V, J and clone size reflect that table, while D and trimming were determined from the DNA. Altogether roughly 310,000 clones are present, about nine tenths being singletons, with the ten largest covering less than 3.5%. This CDR3 is built from 14 residues. The ends lost 4 bases at V and 4 bases at J; junction bases unmatched: 2. CDR1 and CDR2 (germline): SGHRS, YFSETQ. During active infection, Seattle patients enrolled and were then monitored through disease.

Sequences were obtained from peripheral blood. This receptor was obtained from a woman aged 25 to 39 with COVID-19, enrolled during active disease. The chain has TRBV5-1 and TRBJ2-5; 12 bases map to TRBD2. The CDR3: CASSTGLAGETQYF. In DNA form, the CDR3 reads TGCGCCAGCAGCACGGGACTAGCGGGAGAGACCCAGTACTTC.